The clone carrying this T cell receptor (beta chain) was seen a few times. No antigen is known for it. The data stem from a study of beta chain features in type 1 diabetes. The CDR3 consists of 15 residues. Trimming left V 6 bases short and J 4 bases short, with 15 bases between. Germline V CDR1 and CDR2: SEHNR, FQNEAQ (reference sequence). The sequenced template was cDNA made from the entire isolated RNA. Produced via immunoSEQ multiplex PCR; TCRdb's table is partial and in-frame only. The sample holds about 710,000 clones, roughly 13% seen once. A single heparinised draw of around 0.11 L on average was taken per donor. Every sorted population was more than 95% pure. General study results and limits: Type 1 diabetes patients had moderately but significantly shorter TCRB CDR3s in all four CD4+ subsets.

The chain recombines TRBV7-9 with TRBJ2-2; no definite D call. The sequencing input was naive CD4+ T cells from blood. This TCR was sampled from a man between 18 and 35 years old with type 1 diabetes. The CDR3 DNA reads TGTGCCAGCAGAGTGGCGGAGTCGCTCACCGGGGAGCTGTTTTTT. Translation gives CASRVAESLTGELFF.